Here is one T cell receptor beta chain with its context. In its sample, this clone was seen a few times. Its antigen specificity is not known. Nothing much larger sits one base from this clone, and base qualities are not available. Via the germline V gene, CDR1 is SGHRS and CDR2 YFSETQ. Trimming takes 0 bases from V and 5 bases from J, and the germline ends sit 11 bases apart. The CDR3 has 14 amino acids, counting the end cysteine and phenylalanine. Only the CDR3 portion is preserved as DNA: 42 bases, with reading frame beginning at the first base. The donors were included in the validation cohort of over a hundred subjects, a group kept apart from the roughly 700-subject first cohort. The record originates from a study of cytomegalovirus exposure and HLA in healthy donors listed by TCRdb under 2017. Some background on the complete study: According to a later analysis, one platform produced both the 110 or so validation repertoires and the 620 or so repertoires of the first cohort. The aim of the study was to test whether cataloging public T cell receptors could identify signatures of past pathogen exposure. Along with the approximately 620-subject first cohort, a separate validation cohort of some 130 different subjects was used. To predict cytomegalovirus infection status, the study combined high-throughput TCR immunosequencing, statistical association of individual TCRs with disease status, and machine learning.

The paper's findings and limits, for the study overall: A later analysis lacked HLA typing for the validation cohort, so it scored co-occurrence in that cohort across all 110 or so repertoires. Across donors, most TCR sequences were observed very rarely, whereas some public TCRs were present in many individuals. The classifier was reported to diagnose cytomegalovirus status with high specificity and sensitivity in both the original and validation cohorts. According to the authors, the approach could potentially be generalized to other disease states and immunological phenotypes. A total of roughly 160 TCR beta chains were listed by the study as associated with cytomegalovirus. In vitro tests confirmed that a few of the cytomegalovirus-associated TCR beta chains recognize cytomegalovirus antigens. A later analysis found that TCRs clustered in the first cohort also tended to co-occur in the 120 validation repertoires, with 90% to 95% of cluster scores above 0.

To prepare the library, the immunoSEQ multiplex PCR assay was applied. In the authors' own workflow: A statistical classification framework was built to diagnose cytomegalovirus status from the catalog of TCR beta chain sequences. Imported from immuneACCESS, the table was reduced by TCRdb to in-frame sequences with V and J called. These copies leave out some clones; in studies compared against another copy, an unresolved V gene accounts for under half, and the cause of the remainder is not known. V, J and clone size are taken as reported in that table, and D and trimming were inferred from the DNA itself. This sample is represented by 150,000 to 200,000 clones; 86% of them were singletons. The ten largest clones take up almost 1.5% of the sample.

The rearranged segments are TRBV5-1 and TRBJ1-2; the D gene cannot be resolved reliably. The sequenced sample consisted of PBMCs. The TCR sequence derives from a woman under 30 in good health and CMV-seronegative. The nucleotides are TGCGCCAGCAGCTTGGGCCAGGACTATTATGGCTACACCTTC. Translated, it reads CASSLGQDYYGYTF. This CDR3, with the reference TRBV5-1 and TRBJ1-2 proteins standing in past its ends, gives the full variable domain KAGVTQTPRYLIKTRGQQVTLSCSPISGHRSVSWYQQTPGQGLQFLFEYFSETQRNKGNFPGRFSGRQFSNSRSEMNVSTLELGDSALYLCASSLGQDYYGYTFGSGTRLTVV.